This T cell receptor (beta chain) was recovered during a study of T cell responses to AZD1222 COVID-19 vaccine. Points from the study as a whole: There were mostly white British donors and more females than males, and clonal diversity was possibly underestimated. Along spike, vaccine-associated CD4 TCRs were found throughout, with dominance at 160-218 and 743-854.

The CDR3 covers 16 residues. Germline V gene sequence: CDR1 MNHNS, CDR2 SASEGT. J gave up 6 bases and V 4 bases, and 10 bases lay outside the gene matches. Worth noting for this clone: Its antigen remains unidentified.

Profiled with immunoSEQ multiplex PCR; TCRdb holds only in-frame clones, not every one. The sample contains around 160,000 clones, about 93% of which appear only once. The chain is built from TRBV6-1 and TRBJ2-2, with 8 nucleotides matching TRBD1. The receptor comes from an adult in good health. Sequences were derived from peripheral blood, sampled on day 0 of AZD1222 vaccination. The CDR3 DNA follows: TGTGCCAGCAGTGTTACGGGCAGGGGGCTAGCCGGGGAGCTGTTTTTT. Its translation is CASSVTGRGLAGELFF.